This TCR beta chain came from a study of blood T cell repertoires in COVID-19. Study background: COVID-19 samples from acute and convalescent phases originated in the United States, Italy and Spain. Sources were T cells, B-cell-depleted T cells, or PBMCs; the material itself was cDNA or gDNA.

With regard to this clone: This specimen includes other DNA sequences encoding the same CDR3.

Original methodology: Amplifying reference gene primers gave estimates of nucleated cell counts. Here immunoSEQ multiplex PCR was the method, and the copy in TCRdb shows in-frame clones only, minus some. V and J calls and clone size are those listed in that table; D and trimming were worked out from the DNA. The table has around 80,000 clones, 88% seen once; the top ten hold approximately 5.1%. The source is a woman over 75 with acute or convalescent COVID-19. Sequences were obtained from peripheral blood.

The CDR3 protein is CASSPGQSYEQYF. CDR3 nucleotide sequence: TGTGCCAGCTCACCAGGACAGTCGTACGAGCAGTACTTC. This sequence joins TRBV18 and TRBJ2-7; perhaps TRBD1 as D (6 bases). The CDR3 extends over 13 amino acids. The V end lost 2 bases, the J end lost 4 bases, and 9 bases lay between the germline ends. The V gene's germline CDR1 is KGHSH and CDR2 LQKENI.